These T cell receptor beta chains were read from a single sample in a study of blood T cell repertoires in COVID-19. The data were produced by immunoSEQ multiplex PCR, yet TCRdb's version contains in-frame clones alone and is incomplete. The repertoire holds about 160,000 clones, with roughly 86% as singletons. Sequenced input: peripheral blood. The receptors derive from a man in his fifties or sixties with COVID-19, enrolled during active disease. CDR3s include the opening cysteine and the closing phenylalanine or tryptophan. D genes are given only for firm matches. Size values are once, few and many counts, or a class for expanded clones, and some rows have none.

>TRBJ1-1|NA|TRBV6-5|NA
TGTGCCAGCAGTTTTCGACAACTGGGAGACACTGAAGCTTTCTTT
CASSFRQLGDTEAFF
>TRBJ1-2|NA|TRBV28|NA
TGTGCCAGCAGTCTCGGACAGTCTAACTATGGCTACACCTTC
CASSLGQSNYGYTF
>TRBJ2-3|NA|TRBV19|NA
TGTGCCAGTAGTTTCCAGACAGATACGCAGTATTTT
CASSFQTDTQYF
>TRBJ1-1|NA|TRBV5-8|NA
TGTGCCAGCAGCATGAGCGGGCCCCCCGAAAGGCAAGCTTTCTTT
CASSMSGPPERQAFF
>TRBJ2-7|NA|TRBV5-1|NA
TGCGCCAGCAGCTTGGTTCCAGGGGCCTCCTACGAGCAGTACTTC
CASSLVPGASYEQYF
>TRBJ1-1|TRBD1|TRBV5-1|NA
TGCGCCAGCAGCTCGGGACAGTTGAACACTGAAGCTTTCTTT
CASSSGQLNTEAFF
>TRBJ1-6|TRBD1|TRBV4-3|NA
TGCGCCAGCAGCCAAGATCACAGGGGATTGGATTCACCCCTCCACTTT
CASSQDHRGLDSPLHF
>TRBJ2-7|TRBD1|TRBV18|once
TGTGCCAGCTCACCGCCGGGACAGGTCTACGAGCAGTACTTC
CASSPPGQVYEQYF
>TRBJ2-5|TRBD1|TRBV6-2/TRBV6-3|NA
TGTGCCAGCAGTTGGACAGGCATTGGGGAGACCCAGTACTTC
CASSWTGIGETQYF
>TRBJ1-2|NA|TRBV28|NA
TGTGCCAGCAGTTTAAGCGGCTATGGCTACACCTTC
CASSLSGYGYTF
>TRBJ1-3|NA|TRBV29-1|NA
TGCAGCGTTGAAGATCAGCTGTCGTCGGAGGGAAACACCATATATTTT
CSVEDQLSSEGNTIYF
>TRBJ1-4|NA|TRBV3-1/TRBV3-2|NA
TGTGCCAGCTCGTGGCGGGGGTTTAATGAAAAACTGTTTTTT
CASSWRGFNEKLFF
>TRBJ2-7|NA|TRBV9|NA
TGTGCCAGCAGTAGGCAGGGCGACAACTACGAGCAGTACTTC
CASSRQGDNYEQYF
>TRBJ2-7|TRBD1|TRBV6-6|NA
TGTGCCAGCATCCCTGGGACAGAAGTTTACGAGCAGTACTTC
CASIPGTEVYEQYF
>TRBJ2-3|TRBD1|TRBV7-3|NA
TGTGCCAGCAGCAAACGACAGGGGGCGGCAGATACGCAGTATTTT
CASSKRQGAADTQYF
>TRBJ1-2|NA|TRBV6-2/TRBV6-3|NA
TGTGCCAGCAGTCAGGGTTCAGGCTACACCTTC
CASSQGSGYTF
>TRBJ2-5|TRBD2|TRBV6-2/TRBV6-3|NA
TGTGCCAGCAGTGGCGGGGGGGCTGTCGAGACCCAGTACTTC
CASSGGGAVETQYF
>TRBJ1-1|NA|TRBV30|NA
TGTGCCTGGAGTTATTCCAGAGGCACTGAAGCTTTCTTT
CAWSYSRGTEAFF
>TRBJ2-1|NA|TRBV4-1|NA
TGCGCCAGCAGCCAAGAGGGCAGGGTCTCCTACAATGAGCAGTTCTTC
CASSQEGRVSYNEQFF
>TRBJ2-1|TRBD2|TRBV24-1|NA
TGTGCCACCAGTGATACCGGGACTAGCGGGAGGTATGGGAACAATGAGCAGTTCTTC
CATSDTGTSGRYGNNEQFF
>TRBJ1-3|TRBD1|TRBV19|NA
TGTGCCAGTAGTATCTGGACAGGGAAAGTCCCAACTGGAAACACCATATATTTT
CASSIWTGKVPTGNTIYF
>TRBJ2-7|NA|TRBV11-3|NA
TGTGCCAGCAGCTTAGATAGAACCGCGCCGTACTTC
CASSLDRTAPYF